A selection of T cell receptor beta chains follows, all from one sample in a study of T cell responses to AZD1222 COVID-19 vaccine. Profiled with immunoSEQ multiplex PCR; TCRdb holds only in-frame clones, not every one. The top ten hold approximately 1.3% of the sample, which has more than 75,000 clones, around four fifths seen once. This specimen consisted of peripheral blood, obtained 28 days after the second AZD1222 dose. These receptors were collected from an adult who received the AZD1222 COVID-19 vaccine. The CDR3 runs from the conserved cysteine through the conserved F or W. A D gene is named only where the DNA matches it firmly. Size is stated for part of the rows, as once, few or many counts, or as a class when the clone is expanded.

v_gene: TRBV28; abundance: -; d_gene: -; j_gene: TRBJ2-3; len: 14; CDR3nt: TGTGCCAGCAGTTTTCAGCGGAGCACAGATACGCAGTATTTT; CDR3aa: CASSFQRSTDTQYF
v_gene: TRBV27; abundance: -; d_gene: -; j_gene: TRBJ1-1; len: 14; CDR3nt: TGTGCCAGCAGCCGGAGAGGGCTGGACACTGAAGCTTTCTTT; CDR3aa: CASSRRGLDTEAFF
v_gene: TRBV11-1; abundance: -; d_gene: -; j_gene: TRBJ1-1; len: 16; CDR3nt: TGTGCCAGCAGCTTAGCGCAGGGCGGCATGAACACTGAAGCTTTCTTT; CDR3aa: CASSLAQGGMNTEAFF
v_gene: TRBV28; abundance: few; d_gene: -; j_gene: TRBJ2-1; len: 15; CDR3nt: TGTGCCAGCAGCCCAAGACTGGACCGAAACAATGAGCAGTTCTTC; CDR3aa: CASSPRLDRNNEQFF
v_gene: TRBV10-3; abundance: -; d_gene: TRBD1; j_gene: TRBJ1-5; len: 15; CDR3nt: TGTGCCATCAGTGAGTCGGGACAGGGAGATCAGCCCCAGCATTTT; CDR3aa: CAISESGQGDQPQHF
v_gene: TRBV19; abundance: -; d_gene: -; j_gene: TRBJ2-5; len: 13; CDR3nt: TGTGCCAGTAGGACACCTTCCCAAGAGACCCAGTACTTC; CDR3aa: CASRTPSQETQYF
v_gene: TRBV24-1; abundance: -; d_gene: -; j_gene: TRBJ1-2; len: 15; CDR3nt: TGTGCCACCAGTGATTCTACGGCAGGGCACTATGGCTACACCTTC; CDR3aa: CATSDSTAGHYGYTF
v_gene: TRBV29-1; abundance: once; d_gene: -; j_gene: TRBJ1-1; len: 16; CDR3nt: TGCAGCGTTGAAGTCACATGGAGGGGCTGGGACACTGAAGCTTTCTTT; CDR3aa: CSVEVTWRGWDTEAFF
v_gene: TRBV4-1; abundance: -; d_gene: TRBD1; j_gene: TRBJ1-2; len: 15; CDR3nt: TGCGCCAGCAGCCCCGGGGACAGGGAGAACTATGGCTACACCTTC; CDR3aa: CASSPGDRENYGYTF
v_gene: TRBV4-2; abundance: few; d_gene: -; j_gene: TRBJ2-6; len: 14; CDR3nt: TGTGCCAGCAGCCAAGATGACGGCAGGGGACCCTCGACTTTC; CDR3aa: CASSQDDGRGPSTF
v_gene: TRBV11-2; abundance: -; d_gene: TRBD2; j_gene: TRBJ2-5; len: 18; CDR3nt: TGTGCCAGCAGCCGGAGGTACGGGACTACCGGTTGGGAAGAGACCCAGTACTTC; CDR3aa: CASSRRYGTTGWEETQYF
v_gene: TRBV2; abundance: -; d_gene: -; j_gene: TRBJ2-6; len: 16; CDR3nt: TGTGCCAGCAGTGAAGGGGGGACATCTGGGGCCAACGTCCTGACTTTC; CDR3aa: CASSEGGTSGANVLTF
v_gene: TRBV5-5; abundance: -; d_gene: -; j_gene: TRBJ1-4; len: 17; CDR3nt: TGTGCCAGCAGCCTTGGAACCACCAACCTAGCTAATGAAAAACTGTTTTTT; CDR3aa: CASSLGTTNLANEKLFF
v_gene: TRBV2; abundance: -; d_gene: -; j_gene: TRBJ1-3; len: 14; CDR3nt: TGTGCCAGCAGTGAACAGTACTCTGGAAACACCATATATTTT; CDR3aa: CASSEQYSGNTIYF
v_gene: TRBV27; abundance: once; d_gene: -; j_gene: TRBJ2-7; len: 13; CDR3nt: TGTGCCAGCAGTTTCACGTCCGGCTACGAGCAGTACTTC; CDR3aa: CASSFTSGYEQYF
v_gene: TRBV7-2; abundance: -; d_gene: -; j_gene: TRBJ2-6; len: 16; CDR3nt: TGTGCCAGCAGCCCAGGGAGAGTCTCTGGGGCCAACGTCCTGACTTTC; CDR3aa: CASSPGRVSGANVLTF
v_gene: TRBV18; abundance: -; d_gene: -; j_gene: TRBJ1-1; len: 15; CDR3nt: TGTGCCAGCTCACCACCGGTCTTGGAGAGGGCTGAAGCTTTCTTT; CDR3aa: CASSPPVLERAEAFF
v_gene: TRBV30; abundance: -; d_gene: -; j_gene: TRBJ1-4; len: 15; CDR3nt: TGTGCCTGGAGTGTTAAGGGGCGTCTAATGGAAAAACTGTTTTTT; CDR3aa: CAWSVKGRLMEKLFF
v_gene: TRBV7-2; abundance: -; d_gene: -; j_gene: TRBJ2-7; len: 14; CDR3nt: TGTGCCAGCAGCTTAGTTGGGCGGAACTACGAGCAGTACTTC; CDR3aa: CASSLVGRNYEQYF
v_gene: TRBV11-2; abundance: -; d_gene: -; j_gene: TRBJ2-7; len: 11; CDR3nt: TGTGCCAGCAGCATACATTACGAGCAGTACTTC; CDR3aa: CASSIHYEQYF
v_gene: TRBV19; abundance: -; d_gene: -; j_gene: TRBJ1-6; len: 15; CDR3nt: TGTGCCAGTAGTATTGTGCAGGGGAAAGGTTCACCCCTCCACTTT; CDR3aa: CASSIVQGKGSPLHF
v_gene: TRBV29-1; abundance: -; d_gene: TRBD2; j_gene: TRBJ2-7; len: 15; CDR3nt: TGCAGCGTTGAGAGAAGACTAGCGGGACAAGGCGAGCAGTACTTC; CDR3aa: CSVERRLAGQGEQYF
v_gene: TRBV29-1; abundance: -; d_gene: -; j_gene: TRBJ2-1; len: 18; CDR3nt: TGCAGCGTTGTTTCCATTAAGCTAGCGCGGGTTACCTACAATGAGCAGTTCTTC; CDR3aa: CSVVSIKLARVTYNEQFF
v_gene: TRBV7-3; abundance: -; d_gene: TRBD2; j_gene: TRBJ2-1; len: 14; CDR3nt: TGTGCCAGCAGCTTAGCTAGCGGATACAATGAGCAGTTCTTC; CDR3aa: CASSLASGYNEQFF
v_gene: TRBV9; abundance: -; d_gene: -; j_gene: TRBJ1-1; len: 14; CDR3nt: TGTGCCAGCAGCGTATCACAGCAGAACACTGAAGCTTTCTTT; CDR3aa: CASSVSQQNTEAFF
v_gene: TRBV4-2; abundance: -; d_gene: -; j_gene: TRBJ2-1; len: 16; CDR3nt: TGTGCCAGCAGCCAAGACTTGGGCGGAGCGTACAATGAGCAGTTCTTC; CDR3aa: CASSQDLGGAYNEQFF
v_gene: TRBV4-2; abundance: -; d_gene: TRBD2; j_gene: TRBJ2-1; len: 16; CDR3nt: TGTGCCAGCAGCCAAGAGACTAGCGGTTCCTACAATGAGCAGTTCTTC; CDR3aa: CASSQETSGSYNEQFF
v_gene: TRBV5-1; abundance: -; d_gene: TRBD1; j_gene: TRBJ2-7; len: 14; CDR3nt: TGCGCCAGCAGCGTAGGACAGGATCCTTACGAGCAGTACTTC; CDR3aa: CASSVGQDPYEQYF